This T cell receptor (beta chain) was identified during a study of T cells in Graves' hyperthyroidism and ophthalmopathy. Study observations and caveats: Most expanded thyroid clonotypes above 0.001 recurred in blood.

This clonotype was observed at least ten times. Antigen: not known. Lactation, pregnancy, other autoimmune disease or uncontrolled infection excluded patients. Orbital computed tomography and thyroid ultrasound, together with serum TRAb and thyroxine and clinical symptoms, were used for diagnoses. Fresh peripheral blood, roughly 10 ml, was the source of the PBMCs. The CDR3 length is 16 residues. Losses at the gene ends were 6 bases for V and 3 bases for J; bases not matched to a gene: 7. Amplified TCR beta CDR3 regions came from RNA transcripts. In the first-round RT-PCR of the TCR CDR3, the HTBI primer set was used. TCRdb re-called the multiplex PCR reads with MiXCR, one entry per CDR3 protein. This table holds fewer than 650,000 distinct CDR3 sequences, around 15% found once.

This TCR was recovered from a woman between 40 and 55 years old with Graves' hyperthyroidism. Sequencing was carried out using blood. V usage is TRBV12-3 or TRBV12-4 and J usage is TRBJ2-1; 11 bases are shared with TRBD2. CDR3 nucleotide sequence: TGTGCCAGCAGCCGCCGGACTAGCGGGCTCTACAATGAGCAGTTCTTC. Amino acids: CASSRRTSGLYNEQFF.